Sequencing of this T cell receptor beta chain was carried out in a study of CD8 T cells in Susac syndrome. Study summary: At the time of blood draw, patients with Susac syndrome were therapy-naive, receiving corticosteroids, or receiving intravenous immunoglobulin alone.

RNA totalling about 0.5 to 1 ug underwent reverse transcription with random hexamers. The TCR beta CDR3 was amplified by immunoSEQ multiplex PCR across 54 Vbeta, 13 Jbeta. TCRdb fed the immunoSEQ multiplex PCR reads into MiXCR, producing one record per CDR3 protein. This sample has about 170,000 distinct CDR3 sequences, with about 96% found just once. The study, taken as a whole, reports: Clonal expansion was missing from Susac syndrome CD4+ T cell repertoires.

Regarding this clonotype: Its antigen is still unknown.

The ends were cut back, 4 bases at V and 6 bases at J, with 16 bases in the middle. The CDR3 loop spans 13 amino acids. CDR1 and CDR2 from the germline V gene are SQVTM and ANQGSEA. V is TRBV29-1 and J is TRBJ2-7, with D maybe TRBD1 (5 bases). The sequencing sample was made of CD4+ T cells from PBMCs. This sequence was found in a human donor with Susac syndrome. DNA for the CDR3: TGCAGCGTTGTAGGGCCTGATCAGGGCGAGCAGTACTTC. Protein: CSVVGPDQGEQYF.